The 16 T cell receptor beta chains presented below share a single source sample, sequenced in a study of blood T cell repertoires in COVID-19. Clones were read by immunoSEQ multiplex PCR, and TCRdb kept only the in-frame ones, dropping some. The data contain just under 250,000 clones, roughly 90% of them singletons. The sample taken for sequencing was PBMCs or T cells enriched from blood (not recorded which). These TCRs come from a woman in her 30s who had recovered from COVID-19.

The chain combines TRBV19 with TRBJ2-7, with D possibly being TRBD1 (6 bases). V lost 6 bases and J 12 bases, leaving 27 bases between the germline ends. CDR1 LNHDA and CDR2 SQIVND come from the germline V gene (reference sequence). The CDR3 spans 15 residues. CDR3 amino acids: CASSISITDSSWRYF. Here the CDR3 DNA reads TGTGCCAGTAGCATTTCGATTACGGACAGTTCATGGAGGTACTTC.

J is TRBJ1-2 and V is TRBV24-1; D not resolved. Trimming removed 3 bases at V and 7 bases at J, with 17 bases between. Germline CDR1 is KGHDR and CDR2 is SFDVKD. The CDR3 length is 15 residues. The CDR3 DNA sequence: TGTGCCACCAGTGATCATCCGGGGTCGAAGGTTGGCTACACCTTC. This codes for CATSDHPGSKVGYTF.

Regarding this clone: The sample contains more than one DNA sequence encoding this CDR3. This sequence joins TRBV7-3 and TRBJ2-1; D may be TRBD2 (5 bases). This CDR3 spans 15 amino acids. CDR1 is SGHTA, CDR2 FQGTGA, per germline. With 2 bases removed from V and 0 bases from J, the gap between germline ends came to 8 bases. This CDR3 is CASSLAGSSYNEQFF. Written as DNA, the CDR3 is TGTGCCAGCAGCTTAGCGGGTAGCTCCTACAATGAGCAGTTCTTC.

The gene calls are TRBV19 and TRBJ2-3; 8 positions match TRBD2. Germline lookup yields CDR1 LNHDA and CDR2 SQIVND (reference sequence). This CDR3 comprises 15 residues. V was pared by 10 bases and J by 2 bases, with 11 bases of the junction left unmatched. The CDR3 loop reads CATTSGRTYTDTQYF. The CDR3 nucleotides read TGTGCCACAACCAGCGGGAGAACTTACACAGATACGCAGTATTTT.

The rearrangement uses TRBV6-5 and TRBJ1-2, with D tentatively TRBD1 (5 bases). This CDR3 spans 13 amino acids. V dropped 8 bases and J dropped 1 base, with 11 bases sitting between them. The germline V gene has CDR1 MNHEY and CDR2 SVGAGI. The CDR3 coding sequence is TGTGCCAGCGGAAGACAGATTAACTATGGCTACACCTTC. This gives the protein CASGRQINYGYTF.

Only one count was recorded for this clone. The chain is built from TRBV3-1 (or the pseudogene TRBV3-2) and TRBJ2-1, with D tentatively TRBD1 (6 bases). Germline V gene data show CDR1 as LGHDT and CDR2 as YNNKEL (reference sequence). Trimming pared 3 bases from V and 0 bases from J, leaving 15 bases between. This CDR3 comprises 17 residues. The CDR3: CASSQGARGRSYNEQFF. The CDR3 DNA follows: TGTGCCAGCAGCCAGGGGGCTAGAGGCCGCTCCTACAATGAGCAGTTCTTC.

This clone was found a few times. DNA for the CDR3: TGTGCCACCAGCCGAGGGGGAACCTACGAGCAGTACTTC. This sequence encodes CATSRGGTYEQYF. This sequence joins TRBV24-1 and TRBJ2-7, with D possibly matching TRBD1 (6 bases). CDR1 and CDR2 from the germline V gene are KGHDR and SFDVKD. The length of the CDR3 is 13 residues. V lost 7 bases and J lost 2, with 11 bases in between.

The chain links TRBV18 to TRBJ1-2; 10 bases are a match to TRBD1. The CDR3 totals 16 residues. Unmatched junction bases numbered 7, after V lost 2 bases and J lost 4 bases. Germline assignment: CDR1 KGHSH and CDR2 LQKENI. This CDR3 is CASSPEEGQGFYGYTF. DNA for the CDR3: TGTGCCAGCTCACCAGAAGAGGGACAGGGGTTCTATGGCTACACCTTC.

The rearrangement joins TRBV28 to TRBJ2-5; the match to TRBD2 covers 9 bases. Germline V gives CDR1 MDHEN, CDR2 SYDVKM. The J segment lost 5 bases and the V segment lost 4 bases, leaving 5 bases of the junction unmatched. The CDR3 runs to 14 residues. The CDR3 is CASSSGLAAETQYF. CDR3 nucleotides: TGTGCCAGCAGTTCGGGACTAGCAGCCGAGACCCAGTACTTC.

The chain is built from TRBV4-3 and TRBJ1-3, with 7 bases that match TRBD1. Germline V CDR1 and CDR2: LGHNA, YSLEER. V dropped 3 bases and J dropped 1; count of bases not matched to a gene: 6. CDR3 length: 16 amino acids. The chain's CDR3 is CASSQSGQPSGNTIYF. The CDR3 DNA is TGCGCCAGCAGCCAGTCGGGACAGCCTTCTGGAAACACCATATATTTT.

The chain uses TRBV2 and TRBJ1-1; 11 bases match TRBD1. Per germline, CDR1 SNHLY and CDR2 FYNNEI. The CDR3 covers 15 residues. V shed 4 bases and J 4 bases; nucleotides not matched to a gene: 5. This CDR3 is CASSAYGQGATEAFF. The CDR3 DNA follows: TGTGCCAGCAGTGCCTATGGACAGGGGGCCACTGAAGCTTTCTTT.

J is TRBJ2-4 and V is TRBV7-2; no definite D call. The V end lost 5 bases, the J end lost 0 bases, and 8 bases lay between the germline ends. The CDR3 runs 14 residues. Germline loops: CDR1 SGHTA, CDR2 FQGNSA. The CDR3 coding sequence is TGTGCCAGCAGCCCAGATATAGCCAAAAACATTCAGTACTTC. This sequence encodes CASSPDIAKNIQYF.

This chain links TRBV15 with TRBJ2-7; possible D gene TRBD2, 5 bases. This CDR3 contains 13 residues. Germline V lookup: CDR1 LNHNV, CDR2 YYDKDF (reference sequence). V was cut by 3 bases and J by 2 bases, with 8 bases left in between. The CDR3 sequence is CATSRKGAYEQYF. The CDR3 coding sequence is TGTGCCACCAGCAGGAAGGGAGCCTACGAGCAGTACTTC.

The genes are TRBV5-4 and TRBJ1-5; D is undetermined. Germline V CDR1 and CDR2: SGHNT, YYREEE (reference sequence). Trimming shortened V by 5 bases and J by 4 bases, and 19 bases separated the two germline ends. CDR3 length: 16 residues. CDR3 sequence: CASRLHRGGANQPQHF. The CDR3 DNA reads as TGTGCCAGCAGACTACACCGGGGAGGAGCTAATCAGCCCCAGCATTTT.

This chain uses TRBV23-1 with TRBJ1-1, with D possibly matching TRBD1 (6 bases). TRBV23-1 is an ORF; its function is uncertain. V lost 3 bases to trimming and J lost 6 bases, with 20 bases between them. This CDR3 comprises 16 residues. The CDR3 DNA reads TGCGCCAGCAGTCAGTCTGACAGGTTTAAAATACCTGAAGCTTTCTTT. Translating it yields CASSQSDRFKIPEAFF.

In this sample, this clone turned up once. The J gene is TRBJ2-3, the V gene TRBV9; possibly TRBD2 for D (6 bases). V was pared by 1 base and J by 0 bases, with 12 bases between. Germline V lookup: CDR1 SGDLS, CDR2 YYNGEE. This CDR3 region has 16 residues. This CDR3 reads CASSVNPSDSTDTQYF. CDR3 coding DNA: TGTGCCAGCAGCGTAAATCCTAGCGATAGCACAGATACGCAGTATTTT. Full variable domain (rest looked up from reference TRBV9 and TRBJ2-3): DSGVTQTPKHLITATGQRVTLRCSPRSGDLSVYWYQQSLDQGLQFLIQYYNGEERAKGNILERFSAQQFPDLHSELNLSSLELGDSALYFCASSVNPSDSTDTQYFGPGTRLTVL.